This passage covers 9 T cell receptor beta chains from one sample sequenced in a study of CD8 T cells in ankylosing spondylitis. From the 5' RACE reads, TCRdb called clonotypes with MiXCR, one entry per CDR3 protein. The sample holds about 240,000 distinct CDR3 sequences, roughly a tenth seen once. The material sequenced was blood, either unsorted or a sorted T cell fraction (not recorded which). These receptors originate from a male donor with ankylosing spondylitis or in good health (not recorded which).

This rearrangement joins TRBV7-2 to TRBJ2-3, with unresolved D. V dropped 3 bases and J dropped 2 bases, with 6 bases sitting between them. This CDR3 is 13 amino acids long. Per the germline V gene, CDR1 is SGHTA and CDR2 is FQGNSA. CDR3 sequence: CASSFRITDTQYF. The CDR3 bases are TGTGCCAGCAGCTTCCGGATCACAGATACGCAGTATTTT.

This clonotype was seen ten or more times. V usage is TRBV12-3 or TRBV12-4 and J usage is TRBJ1-4; 9 bases are shared with TRBD1. J gave up 5 bases and V 3 bases, and 1 base lay outside the gene matches. The CDR3 is 14 amino acids. The chain's CDR3 is CASSFGTGNEKLFF. Written as DNA, the CDR3 is TGTGCCAGCAGTTTTGGGACAGGGAATGAAAAACTGTTTTTT.

This clonotype occurred many times. This chain links TRBV6-5 with TRBJ2-7; no clear D. Trimming took off 2 bases at V and 2 bases at J, with 7 bases between the two ends. Per germline, CDR1 MNHEY and CDR2 SVGAGI. The CDR3 sequence is 13 residues long. The CDR3 bases are TGTGCCAGCAGTTACCGATCGACCTACGAGCAGTACTTC. Translation: CASSYRSTYEQYF.

This clonotype was observed at least ten times. This chain connects TRBV20-1 to TRBJ2-3; 7 nucleotides match TRBD2. Germline values: CDR1 DFQATT, CDR2 SNEGSKA (reference sequence). The CDR3 is 14 residues long. After removal of 6 bases from V and 4 bases from J, the junction contained 10 bases not matched to a gene. The CDR3 reads CSAPPPGGADTQYF. The CDR3 nucleotides are TGCAGTGCCCCTCCCCCGGGGGGAGCAGATACGCAGTATTTT.

At least ten counts were recorded for this clonotype. This chain connects TRBV6-5 to TRBJ2-7, with a weak D call TRBD2 (5 bases). The CDR3 contains 14 residues. CDR1 MNHEY and CDR2 SVGAGI come from the germline V gene. Trimming stripped 0 bases from V and 1 base from J, with 7 bases between. The CDR3 loop reads CASSYSGGSYEQYF. The CDR3 region has the DNA TGTGCCAGCAGTTACTCTGGCGGGTCCTACGAGCAGTACTTC.

This clonotype came up many times. V usage is TRBV5-1 and J usage is TRBJ1-6; weak D call: TRBD1 (5 bases). Per the germline V gene, CDR1 is SGHRS and CDR2 is YFSETQ. V was pared by 3 bases and J by 7 bases, with 14 bases between. This CDR3 contains 15 residues. The CDR3: CASSSPGSGNSPLHF. CDR3 DNA: TGCGCCAGCAGCTCTCCAGGGAGTGGGAATTCACCCCTCCACTTT.

Many counts were recorded for this clonotype. The chain joins TRBV10-1 to TRBJ1-3; 8 nucleotides match TRBD1. Germline V lookup: CDR1 WNHNN, CDR2 SYGVQD (reference sequence). The J segment lost 3 bases and the V segment lost 10 bases, leaving 8 bases of the junction unmatched. The CDR3 loop spans 14 amino acids. The CDR3 DNA sequence: TGCGCCACCCGACAGGGGATAGATGGAAACACCATATATTTT. It translates to CATRQGIDGNTIYF.

The chain couples TRBV2 to TRBJ2-7, with D tentatively TRBD1 or TRBD2 (5 bases each). Germline CDR1 and CDR2: SNHLY and FYNNEI. Trimming removed 2 bases at V and 2 bases at J, with 13 bases between. The CDR3 runs 15 residues. The CDR3 reads CASSEFGHGAYEQYF. The CDR3 coding sequence is TGTGCCAGCAGTGAATTTGGACACGGGGCCTACGAGCAGTACTTC.

This clonotype has a count of ten or more. The chain has TRBV12-3 or TRBV12-4 and TRBJ1-4; D is ambiguous. The V and J ends lost 4 bases and 7 bases respectively, with 19 bases between them. The CDR3 runs 16 residues. The CDR3 spells CASSSDRLAASEKLFF. The CDR3 DNA reads TGTGCCAGCAGTTCTGATCGGTTGGCTGCGAGTGAAAAACTGTTTTTT.